The present T cell receptor (beta chain) was sequenced within a study of cytomegalovirus exposure and HLA in healthy donors. Findings and limits, study-wide: A prior analysis recorded that most TCR beta V segments were productive about 87% or about 30% of the time.

The junction had 7 bases not matched to a gene; V was cut back by 8 bases and J by 6 bases. Germline V gene lookup returns CDR1 MGHDK and CDR2 SYGVNS. The CDR3 is 13 residues long. Note on this clone: Its antigen is unidentified.

Vbeta (60) and Jbeta (13) primers were used in the PCR. TCRdb's table, derived via immunoSEQ multiplex PCR, lists solely in-frame clones and lacks some. The repertoire consists of 150,000 to 200,000 clones, with over 60% occurring once and the leading ten covering approximately 1%. V is TRBV25-1 and J is TRBJ2-1, with TRBD1 identical over 7 bases. The sequence derives from a woman between 40 and 50 years old in good health and CMV-seronegative. Material: PBMCs. In nucleotides, the CDR3 is TGTGCCAGCGCGAGACAGGGTAGCAATGAGCAGTTCTTC. This codes for CASARQGSNEQFF.